One and the same sample provided the 19 T cell receptor beta chains below, sequenced in a study of cytomegalovirus exposure and HLA in healthy donors. A multiplex PCR was run with 60 Vbeta primers and 13 Jbeta primers. Clones were read by immunoSEQ multiplex PCR, and TCRdb kept only the in-frame ones, dropping some. The sample records 85,000 to 95,000 clones, around 8% being singletons. Material for sequencing was PBMCs. The receptors come from a man aged 50 to 60 in good health and CMV-seronegative.

The table lists this clone with a few counts. The DNA for the CDR3 is TGCGCCAGCAGTGAATTCCGGCGGGCTAGCGGGTTCGAGCAGTACTTC. Amino acids: CASSEFRRASGFEQYF. The V gene is TRBV10-2, the J gene TRBJ2-7; TRBD2 matches 8 bases. There are 16 residues in the CDR3. Germline lookup yields CDR1 WSHSY and CDR2 SAAADI. V shed 3 bases, J shed 6 bases, and the junction held 13 bases outside the gene matches.

This clone was found a few times. The V call is TRBV5-4, the J call TRBJ2-5; the D gene is possibly TRBD1 (6 bases). The CDR3 contains 13 residues. The V gene lost 1 base and the J gene lost 5 bases, with 9 bases spanning the gap. Germline CDR1 reads SGHNT; CDR2 reads YYREEE (reference sequence). The CDR3 DNA follows: TGTGCCAGCAGCTTGACAGGGATTGAGACCCAGTACTTC. As protein: CASSLTGIETQYF.

Only a few counts were recorded for this clone. The chain joins TRBV23-1 to TRBJ1-5, with TRBD1 as a possible D gene (5 bases). TRBV23-1 is an ORF; its function is uncertain. The V gene lost 0 bases and the J gene lost 4 bases, with 7 bases spanning the gap. The CDR3 is 14 residues long. The DNA for the CDR3 is TGCGCCAGCAGTCAATCGCGGGGGAATCAGCCCCAGCATTTT. It yields the protein CASSQSRGNQPQHF.

V and J are TRBV28 and TRBJ1-2; 8 positions match TRBD1. The J segment lost 3 bases and the V segment lost 5 bases, leaving 8 bases of the junction unmatched. CDR3 length equals 15 residues. The germline V gene has CDR1 MDHEN and CDR2 SYDVKM. CDR3: CASSEQTGAHYGYTF. In DNA form, the CDR3 reads TGTGCCAGCAGTGAACAGACAGGGGCCCACTATGGCTACACCTTC.

J is TRBJ2-7 and V is TRBV28; 9 bases map to TRBD1. The CDR3 is 15 residues long. V shed 3 bases, J shed 3 bases, and the junction held 6 bases outside the gene matches. The germline V gene encodes CDR1 MDHEN and CDR2 SYDVKM. The CDR3 spells CASSFLGQGSYEQYF. The CDR3 DNA reads TGTGCCAGCAGTTTCCTCGGACAGGGGAGCTACGAGCAGTACTTC. Full variable domain (missing parts from reference TRBV28 and TRBJ2-7): DVKVTQSSRYLVKRTGEKVFLECVQDMDHENMFWYRQDPGLGLRLIYFSYDVKMKEKGDIPEGYSVSREKKERFSLILESASTNQTSMYLCASSFLGQGSYEQYFGPGTRLTVT.

This clone was counted a few times. The chain links TRBV5-1 to TRBJ2-5; the match to TRBD2 covers 11 bases. The length of the CDR3 is 18 residues. Germline V CDR1 and CDR2: SGHRS, YFSETQ. The trim removed 2 bases at V and 0 bases at J, leaving 9 bases unmatched. CDR3 loop: CASSLGVAGGSNQETQYF. CDR3 nucleotides: TGCGCCAGCAGCTTAGGGGTAGCGGGGGGGTCCAACCAAGAGACCCAGTACTTC.

In its sample, this clone was seen a few times. The V call is TRBV5-4, the J call TRBJ2-7; the match to TRBD1 covers 10 bases. This CDR3 is built from 16 residues. Germline CDR1 and CDR2: SGHNT and YYREEE (reference sequence). V shed 3 bases and J 6 bases; nucleotides not matched to a gene: 12. CDR3 sequence: CASSYGTGATSPEQYF. The CDR3 nucleotides are TGTGCCAGCAGCTATGGGACAGGGGCCACCTCGCCCGAGCAGTACTTC.

This clone has only a few counts. The chain links TRBV7-8 to TRBJ2-2; a possible D gene is TRBD2 (6 bases). Germline V CDR1 and CDR2: SGHVS, FQNEAQ. V lost 3 bases to trimming and J lost 4 bases, with 12 bases between them. The CDR3 loop spans 15 amino acids. The CDR3 DNA is TGTGCCAGCAGCTTTGGAGGGCTTAGCACCGGGGAGCTGTTTTTT. Protein product: CASSFGGLSTGELFF.

The chain is built from TRBV6-1 and TRBJ1-2; 11 nucleotides line up with TRBD1. CDR1 and CDR2 from the germline V gene are MNHNS and SASEGT. The CDR3 contains 15 residues. The ends lost 10 bases at V and 2 bases at J; junction bases unmatched: 9. CDR3 amino acids: CATRRGTGGNYGYTF. The CDR3 DNA sequence: TGTGCCACCCGACGAGGGACAGGGGGGAACTATGGCTACACCTTC.

Only a few counts were recorded for this clone. This chain links TRBV5-1 with TRBJ1-1; tentative D call: TRBD1 (6 bases). CDR1 and CDR2 (germline): SGHRS, YFSETQ. The length of the CDR3 is 13 residues. V was pared by 7 bases and J by 1 base, with 11 bases between. CDR3: CASRQATNTEAFF. The DNA of the CDR3 is TGCGCCAGCCGACAGGCCACGAACACTGAAGCTTTCTTT. Combining the CDR3 with reference TRBV5-1 and TRBJ1-1 gives the whole variable domain KAGVTQTPRYLIKTRGQQVTLSCSPISGHRSVSWYQQTPGQGLQFLFEYFSETQRNKGNFPGRFSGRQFSNSRSEMNVSTLELGDSALYLCASRQATNTEAFFGQGTRLTVV.

The chain couples TRBV2 to TRBJ1-4; 9 bases are shared with TRBD1. V was clipped by 6 bases and J by 5 bases; unmatched bases: 4. The CDR3 is 14 amino acids. Germline CDR1 is SNHLY and CDR2 is FYNNEI. The chain's CDR3 is CASRAGTGNEKLFF. CDR3 in DNA: TGTGCCAGCAGAGCCGGGACAGGGAATGAAAAACTGTTTTTT.

This chain joins TRBV7-9 and TRBJ2-7; 7 bases line up with TRBD1. V lost 5 bases and J lost 5; bases outside the gene matches: 21. The V gene's germline CDR1 is SEHNR and CDR2 FQNEAQ (reference sequence). This CDR3 is built from 18 residues. The DNA of the CDR3 is TGTGCCAGCAGCCCCGCGAGGGGGCGGAGTGATCGGCCGGACGAGCAGTACTTC. It yields the protein CASSPARGRSDRPDEQYF.

This clone came up a few times. This sequence joins TRBV2 and TRBJ1-6; maybe TRBD1 (6 bases). Germline V gene data show CDR1 as SNHLY and CDR2 as FYNNEI. Trimming cost V 6 bases and J 14 bases, with 17 bases left between them. This CDR3 has 13 amino acids. The CDR3 DNA reads TGTGCCAGCAGCGACGACAGGATTCAGGCCCTCCACTTT. Encoded protein: CASSDDRIQALHF.

In DNA form, the CDR3 reads TGTGCCAGCTCACCAGCCCAGGGGCCCTACGAGCAGTACTTC. It codes for CASSPAQGPYEQYF. V and J are TRBV18 and TRBJ2-7; TRBD1 might be the D (6 bases). This CDR3 is 14 amino acids long. V lost 2 bases and J 2 bases, leaving 10 bases between the germline ends. The V gene's germline CDR1 is KGHSH and CDR2 LQKENI.

The table lists this clone with a few counts. J is TRBJ1-2 and V is TRBV13; D unresolved. The CDR3 loop spans 12 amino acids. Trimming removed 2 bases at V and 4 bases at J, with 5 bases between. The germline V gene encodes CDR1 PRHDT and CDR2 FYEKMQ (reference sequence). Here the CDR3 DNA reads TGTGCCAGCAGCTTATACAGCTATGGCTACACCTTC. The encoded protein is CASSLYSYGYTF.

This chain uses TRBV2 with TRBJ2-7; D might be TRBD1 (6 bases). CDR1 is SNHLY, CDR2 FYNNEI, per germline. Deletions cut 7 bases from V and 0 bases from J, with 13 bases between. CDR3 length: 14 residues. The CDR3 loop is CASTPSGDSYEQYF. CDR3 DNA: TGTGCCAGCACCCCTTCAGGGGACTCCTACGAGCAGTACTTC.

V and J are TRBV29-1 and TRBJ1-1; D unclear. Looked up from germline, CDR1 is SQVTM and CDR2 is ANQGSEA. V gave up 4 bases and J gave up 2 bases, with 11 bases separating them. The CDR3 runs to 13 residues. Written as DNA, the CDR3 is TGCAGCGTTGCAAGGCAGGAAAACACTGAAGCTTTCTTT. Translating gives CSVARQENTEAFF.

V gene TRBV21-1 combines with J gene TRBJ1-5; the table assigns TRBD1, which was not confirmed against the DNA. TRBV21-1 is marked as a pseudogene. This CDR3 is built from 15 residues. The CDR3 here is CASSWGRSSNQPQHF. CDR3 in DNA: TGTGCCAGCTCCTGGGGGCGGTCCAGCAATCAGCCCCAGCATTTT.

The chain links TRBV6-1 to TRBJ2-3; TRBD2 is a possible D gene (5 bases). V was trimmed by 2 bases and J by 5 bases, leaving 17 bases between them. Germline CDR1 and CDR2: MNHNS and SASEGT. CDR3 length equals 16 residues. The CDR3 spells CASSEQVSYRGDTQYF. The DNA of the CDR3 is TGTGCCAGCAGTGAACAAGTGTCGTACCGGGGAGATACGCAGTATTTT.